The 3 T cell receptor beta chains in this list originate from one sample, sequenced in a study of CD8+ T cells in alopecia areata. Extraction and reverse transcription of RNA yielded cDNA as the sequencing template. TCRdb's table, derived via immunoSEQ multiplex PCR, lists solely in-frame clones and lacks some. Of around 120,000 clones in the sample, about 46% are singletons; the top ten hold 10%. Sequenced sample: NKG2D-low CD8+ T cells sorted from blood. The receptors originated from a human donor with alopecia areata.

The V call is TRBV6-6, the J call TRBJ2-2, with D hard to call. Germline values: CDR1 MNHNY, CDR2 SVGAGI (reference sequence). The V end lost 7 bases, the J end lost 4 bases, and 4 bases lay between the germline ends. The CDR3 is 11 amino acids. This CDR3 reads CASTVTGELFF. The CDR3 region has the DNA TGTGCCAGCACCGTCACCGGGGAGCTGTTTTTT.

The V gene is TRBV28, the J gene TRBJ1-1, with D hard to call. V was shortened by 6 bases and J by 1 base, with 9 bases between the two germline ends. From germline, CDR1 is MDHEN and CDR2 SYDVKM. CDR3 size: 13 residues. The CDR3 DNA follows: TGTGCCAGCAGCGAGGTTGGGAACACTGAAGCTTTCTTT. Translation gives CASSEVGNTEAFF.

The chain carries TRBV29-1 and TRBJ2-3, with D perhaps TRBD2 (8 bases). V gave up 4 bases and J gave up 1 base, with 15 bases separating them. Germline V gene sequence: CDR1 SQVTM, CDR2 ANQGSEA. The CDR3 is made up of 15 amino acids. The CDR3 DNA reads TGCAGCGTTGCGGGAGGGGGCGCCCGCACAGATACGCAGTATTTT. It encodes CSVAGGGARTDTQYF.